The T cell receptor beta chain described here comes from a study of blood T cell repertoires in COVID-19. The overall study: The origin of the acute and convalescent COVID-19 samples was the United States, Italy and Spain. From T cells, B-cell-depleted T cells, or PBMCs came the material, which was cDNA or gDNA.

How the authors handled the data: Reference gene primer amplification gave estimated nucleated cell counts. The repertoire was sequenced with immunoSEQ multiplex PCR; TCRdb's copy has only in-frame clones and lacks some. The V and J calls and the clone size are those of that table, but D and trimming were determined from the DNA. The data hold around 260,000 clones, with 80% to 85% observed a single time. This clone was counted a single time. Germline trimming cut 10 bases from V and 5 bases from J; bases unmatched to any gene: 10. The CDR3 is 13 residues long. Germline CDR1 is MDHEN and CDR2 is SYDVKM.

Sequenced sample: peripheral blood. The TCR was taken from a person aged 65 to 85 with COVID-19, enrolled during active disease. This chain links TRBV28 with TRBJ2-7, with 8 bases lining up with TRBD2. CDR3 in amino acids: CATTLNSGNEQYF. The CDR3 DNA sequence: TGTGCCACCACCCTAAATAGCGGGAACGAGCAGTACTTC.